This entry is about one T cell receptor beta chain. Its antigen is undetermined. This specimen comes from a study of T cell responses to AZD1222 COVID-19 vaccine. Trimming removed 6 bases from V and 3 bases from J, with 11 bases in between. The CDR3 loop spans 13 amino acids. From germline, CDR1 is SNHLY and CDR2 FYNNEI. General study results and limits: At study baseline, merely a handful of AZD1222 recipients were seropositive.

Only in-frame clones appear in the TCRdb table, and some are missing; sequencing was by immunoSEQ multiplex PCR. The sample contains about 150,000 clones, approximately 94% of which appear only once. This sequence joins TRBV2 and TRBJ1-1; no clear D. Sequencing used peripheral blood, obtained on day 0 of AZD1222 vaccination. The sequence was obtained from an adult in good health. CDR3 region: CASSEGGDTEAFF. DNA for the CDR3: TGTGCCAGCAGCGAGGGAGGCGACACTGAAGCTTTCTTT.